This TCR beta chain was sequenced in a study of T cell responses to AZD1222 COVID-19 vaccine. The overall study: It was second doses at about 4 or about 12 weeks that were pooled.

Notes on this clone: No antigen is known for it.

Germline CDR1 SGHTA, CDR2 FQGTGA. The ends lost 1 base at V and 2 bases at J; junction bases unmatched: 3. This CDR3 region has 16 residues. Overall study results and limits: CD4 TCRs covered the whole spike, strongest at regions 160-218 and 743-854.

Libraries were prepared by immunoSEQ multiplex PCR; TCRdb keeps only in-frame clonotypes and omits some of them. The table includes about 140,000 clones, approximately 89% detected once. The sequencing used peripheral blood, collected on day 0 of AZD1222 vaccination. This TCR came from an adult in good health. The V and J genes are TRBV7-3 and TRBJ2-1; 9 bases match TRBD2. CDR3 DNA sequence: TGTGCCAGCAGCTTAAGAGCGGGAGGAGCCTACAATGAGCAGTTCTTC. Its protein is CASSLRAGGAYNEQFF.